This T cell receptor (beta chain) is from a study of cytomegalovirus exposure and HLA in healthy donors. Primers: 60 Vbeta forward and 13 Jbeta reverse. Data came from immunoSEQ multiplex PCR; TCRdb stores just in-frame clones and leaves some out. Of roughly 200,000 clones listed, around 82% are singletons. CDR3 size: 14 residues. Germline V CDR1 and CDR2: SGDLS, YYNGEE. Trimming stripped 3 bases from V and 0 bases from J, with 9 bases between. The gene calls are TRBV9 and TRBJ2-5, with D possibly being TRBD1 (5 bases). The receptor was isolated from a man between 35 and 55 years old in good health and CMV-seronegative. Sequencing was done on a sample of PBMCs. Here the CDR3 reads CASSARQHQETQYF. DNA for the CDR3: TGTGCCAGCAGCGCTAGACAGCACCAAGAGACCCAGTACTTC.